The subject of this entry is one T cell receptor beta chain. Its specificity is not known. The sample belongs to a study of graft-versus-host responses after intestinal transplantation. Across the study: As for transplant type, recipients had multivisceral, liver-intestinal, or isolated intestinal grafts.

Germline CDR1 reads GTSNPN; CDR2 reads SVGIG (reference sequence). The CDR3 loop spans 15 amino acids. V shed 5 bases and J shed 8 bases, with 24 bases lying between them. Study-level points and caveats: GvH clones appeared in recipient marrow, some first in ileum or blood. Early post-transplant falls in HvG clones accompanied the peak levels of circulating GvH clones.

This table comes from immunoSEQ multiplex PCR, and its TCRdb copy is limited to in-frame clones, with some not included. The sample holds roughly 120,000 clones, 93% seen once. The chain employs TRBV30 and TRBJ1-2, with a weak D call TRBD1 (5 bases). This specimen was unstimulated CD8+ T cells sorted from spleen or lymph node cells, taken before intestinal transplant. The TCR comes from a human donor who received an intestinal transplant. CDR3 DNA sequence: TGTGCCTGGGGCGTAGGGGAGCCCGCCTCGAGGGGCTACACCTTC. Translating it yields CAWGVGEPASRGYTF. Full variable domain (missing parts from reference TRBV30 and TRBJ1-2): SQTIHQWPATLVQPVGSPLSLECTVEGTSNPNLYWYRQAAGRGLQLLFYSVGIGQISSEVPQNLSASRPQDRQFILSSKKLLLSDSGFYLCAWGVGEPASRGYTFGSGTRLTVV.